This T cell receptor (beta chain) emerged from a study of OX40 agonist ivuxolimab in advanced cancers. This clone was detected a few times. Germline CDR1 is MDHEN and CDR2 is SYDVKM. J gave up 7 bases and V 0 bases, and 4 bases lay outside the gene matches. This CDR3 is built from 15 residues. The table came from immunoSEQ multiplex PCR; TCRdb's copy has only in-frame clones and leaves some out. The sample holds about 85,000 clones, about 88% seen once. This receptor was taken from an adult with an advanced solid tumor such as melanoma, head and neck, liver or kidney cancer. The chain links TRBV28 to TRBJ2-5; TRBD2 matches 11 bases. The specimen was CD4+ or CD8+ T cells sorted from blood, collected in a trial of the OX40 agonist ivuxolimab. The CDR3 DNA reads as TGTGCCAGCAGTTTATGGACTAGCGGGATTGGGACCCAGTACTTC. It is translated as CASSLWTSGIGTQYF.